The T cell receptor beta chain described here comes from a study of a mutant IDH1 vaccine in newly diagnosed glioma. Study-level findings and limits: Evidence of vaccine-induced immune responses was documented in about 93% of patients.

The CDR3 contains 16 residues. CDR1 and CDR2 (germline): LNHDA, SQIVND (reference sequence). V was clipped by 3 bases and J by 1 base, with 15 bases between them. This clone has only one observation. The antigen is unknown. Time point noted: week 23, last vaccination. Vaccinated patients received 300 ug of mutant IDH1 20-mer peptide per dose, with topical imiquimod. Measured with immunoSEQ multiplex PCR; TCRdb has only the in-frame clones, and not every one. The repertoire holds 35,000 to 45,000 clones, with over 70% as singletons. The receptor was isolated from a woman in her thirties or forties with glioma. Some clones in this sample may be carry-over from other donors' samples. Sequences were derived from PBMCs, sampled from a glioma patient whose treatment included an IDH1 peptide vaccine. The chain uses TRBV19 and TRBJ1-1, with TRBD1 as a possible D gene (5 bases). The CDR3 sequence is CASSIRRGRKNTEAFF. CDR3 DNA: TGTGCCAGTAGTATTCGAAGGGGAAGGAAGAACACTGAAGCTTTCTTT.